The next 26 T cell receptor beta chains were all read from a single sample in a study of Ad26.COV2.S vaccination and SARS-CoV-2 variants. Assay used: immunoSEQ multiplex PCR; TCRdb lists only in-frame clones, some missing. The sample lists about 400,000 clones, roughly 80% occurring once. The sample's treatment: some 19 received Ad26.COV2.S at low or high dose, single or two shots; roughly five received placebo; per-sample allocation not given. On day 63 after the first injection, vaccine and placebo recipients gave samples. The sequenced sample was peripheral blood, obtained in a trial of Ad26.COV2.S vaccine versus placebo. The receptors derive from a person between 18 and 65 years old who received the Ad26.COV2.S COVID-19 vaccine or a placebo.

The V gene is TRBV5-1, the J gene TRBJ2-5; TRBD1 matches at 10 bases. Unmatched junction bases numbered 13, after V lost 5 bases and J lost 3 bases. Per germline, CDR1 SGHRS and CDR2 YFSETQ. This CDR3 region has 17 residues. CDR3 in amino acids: CASSFLPGQGFEETQYF. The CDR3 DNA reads TGCGCCAGCAGTTTTCTACCGGGACAGGGGTTTGAAGAGACCCAGTACTTC. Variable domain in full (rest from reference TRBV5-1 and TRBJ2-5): KAGVTQTPRYLIKTRGQQVTLSCSPISGHRSVSWYQQTPGQGLQFLFEYFSETQRNKGNFPGRFSGRQFSNSRSEMNVSTLELGDSALYLCASSFLPGQGFEETQYFGPGTRLLVL.

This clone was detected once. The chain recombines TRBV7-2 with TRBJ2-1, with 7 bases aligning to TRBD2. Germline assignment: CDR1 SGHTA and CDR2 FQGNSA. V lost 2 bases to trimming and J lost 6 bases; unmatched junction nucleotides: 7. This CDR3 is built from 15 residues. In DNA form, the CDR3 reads TGTGCCAGCAGCTTAACAGCGGGACTGCTCAATGAGCAGTTCTTC. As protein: CASSLTAGLLNEQFF. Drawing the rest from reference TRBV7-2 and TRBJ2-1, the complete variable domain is GAGVSQSPSNKVTEKGKDVELRCDPISGHTALYWYRQSLGQGLEFLIYFQGNSAPDKSGLPSDRFSAERTGGSVSTLTIQRTQQEDSAVYLCASSLTAGLLNEQFFGPGTRLTVL.

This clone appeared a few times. The CDR3 protein is CASYPTGRSYNEQFF. The CDR3 DNA is TGTGCCTCCTACCCCACAGGGAGGTCCTACAATGAGCAGTTCTTC. The J gene is TRBJ2-1, the V gene TRBV6-5, with D perhaps TRBD1 or TRBD2 (6 bases each). Trimming left V 11 bases short and J 1 base short, with 18 bases between. Germline V gives CDR1 MNHEY, CDR2 SVGAGI. The CDR3 sequence is 15 residues long.

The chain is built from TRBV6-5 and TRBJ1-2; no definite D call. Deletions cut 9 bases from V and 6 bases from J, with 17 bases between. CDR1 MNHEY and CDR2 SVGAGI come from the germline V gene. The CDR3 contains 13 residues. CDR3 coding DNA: TGTGCCAGTTGTGGCACACTCGAAGATGGCTACACCTTC. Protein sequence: CASCGTLEDGYTF.

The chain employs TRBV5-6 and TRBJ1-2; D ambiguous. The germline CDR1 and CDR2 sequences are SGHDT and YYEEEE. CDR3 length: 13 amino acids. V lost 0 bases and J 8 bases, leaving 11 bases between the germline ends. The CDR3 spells CASSLVSGQGYTF. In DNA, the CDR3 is TGTGCCAGCAGCTTGGTCTCTGGGCAGGGCTACACCTTC.

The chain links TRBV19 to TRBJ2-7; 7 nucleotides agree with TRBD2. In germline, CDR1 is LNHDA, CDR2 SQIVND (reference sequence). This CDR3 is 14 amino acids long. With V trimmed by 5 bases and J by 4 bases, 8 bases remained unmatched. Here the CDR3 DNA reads TGTGCCAGTAGTGCGGGACTAACGGCGTACGAGCAGTACTTC. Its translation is CASSAGLTAYEQYF.

As DNA, the CDR3 is TGTGCCAGCAGCGTAGGGACCGAGACAGGGCAGTACTTC. Its protein product is CASSVGTETGQYF. This chain joins TRBV9 and TRBJ2-7; TRBD1 might be the D (6 bases). V lost 0 bases, J lost 9 bases, and 13 bases lay in between. Germline assignment: CDR1 SGDLS and CDR2 YYNGEE. The CDR3 spans 13 residues.

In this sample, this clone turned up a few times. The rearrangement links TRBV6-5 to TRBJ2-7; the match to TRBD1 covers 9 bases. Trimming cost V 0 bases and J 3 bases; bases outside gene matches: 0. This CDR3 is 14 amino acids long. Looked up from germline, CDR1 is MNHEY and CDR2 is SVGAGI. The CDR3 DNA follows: TGTGCCAGCAGTTACTCGACAGGGGGCTACGAGCAGTACTTC. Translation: CASSYSTGGYEQYF.

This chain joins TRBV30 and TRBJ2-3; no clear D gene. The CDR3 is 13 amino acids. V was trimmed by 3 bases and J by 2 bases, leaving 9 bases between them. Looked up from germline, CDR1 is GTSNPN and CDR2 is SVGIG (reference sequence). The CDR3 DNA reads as TGTGCCTGGAGGTTCCAGGTCACAGATACGCAGTATTTT. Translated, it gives CAWRFQVTDTQYF.

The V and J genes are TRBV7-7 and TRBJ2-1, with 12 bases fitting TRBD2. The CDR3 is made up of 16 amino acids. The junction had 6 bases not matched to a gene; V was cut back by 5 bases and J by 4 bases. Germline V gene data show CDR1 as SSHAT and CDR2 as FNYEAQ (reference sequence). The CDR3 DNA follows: TGTGCCAGCAGCCCAGACGGACTAGCGGGGTACAATGAGCAGTTCTTC. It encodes CASSPDGLAGYNEQFF.

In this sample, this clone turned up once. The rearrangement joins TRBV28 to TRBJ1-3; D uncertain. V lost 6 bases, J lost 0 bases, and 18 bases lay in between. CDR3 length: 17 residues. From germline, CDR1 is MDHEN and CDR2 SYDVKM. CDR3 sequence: CASRPRIGPLSGNTIYF. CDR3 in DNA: TGTGCCAGCAGACCACGGATAGGTCCGCTCTCTGGAAACACCATATATTTT.

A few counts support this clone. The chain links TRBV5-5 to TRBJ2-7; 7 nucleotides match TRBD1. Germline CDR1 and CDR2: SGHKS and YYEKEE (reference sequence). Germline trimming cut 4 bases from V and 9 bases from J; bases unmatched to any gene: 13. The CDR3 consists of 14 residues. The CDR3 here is CASSSFRDSTRQYF. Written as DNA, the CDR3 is TGTGCCAGCAGCAGCTTCCGGGACAGCACTCGGCAGTACTTC.

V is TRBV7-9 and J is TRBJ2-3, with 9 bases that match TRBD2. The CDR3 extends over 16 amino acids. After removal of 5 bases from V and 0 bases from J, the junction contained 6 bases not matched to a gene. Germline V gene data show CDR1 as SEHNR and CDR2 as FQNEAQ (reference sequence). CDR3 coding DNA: TGTGCCAGCAGCGCATATAGCGGGGGTAGCACAGATACGCAGTATTTT. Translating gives CASSAYSGGSTDTQYF. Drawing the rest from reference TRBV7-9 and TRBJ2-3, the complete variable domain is DTGVSQNPRHKITKRGQNVTFRCDPISEHNRLYWYRQTLGQGPEFLTYFQNEAQLEKSRLLSDRFSAERPKGSFSTLEIQRTEQGDSAMYLCASSAYSGGSTDTQYFGPGTRLTVL.

The CDR3 here is CASSMRGSNQPQHF. Here the CDR3 DNA reads TGTGCCAGTAGTATGAGGGGCAGCAATCAGCCCCAGCATTTT. The chain has TRBV19 and TRBJ1-5, with a weak D call TRBD1 (5 bases). V gave up 3 bases and J gave up 1 base, with 7 bases separating them. The CDR3 has 14 residues. Germline CDR1 reads LNHDA; CDR2 reads SQIVND (reference sequence). The full variable domain, with the rest looked up from reference TRBV19 and TRBJ1-5, is DGGITQSPKYLFRKEGQNVTLSCEQNLNHDAMYWYRQDPGQGLRLIYYSQIVNDFQKGDIAEGYSVSREKKESFPLTVTSAQKNPTAFYLCASSMRGSNQPQHFGDGTRLSIL.

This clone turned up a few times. The CDR3: CASSSGPANTEAFF. The DNA for the CDR3 is TGTGCCAGCAGCTCAGGGCCAGCGAACACTGAAGCTTTCTTT. The chain carries TRBV7-3 and TRBJ1-1; maybe TRBD1 (5 bases). Per germline, CDR1 SGHTA and CDR2 FQGTGA. V dropped 4 bases and J dropped 1 base, with 10 bases sitting between them. The CDR3 loop spans 14 amino acids.

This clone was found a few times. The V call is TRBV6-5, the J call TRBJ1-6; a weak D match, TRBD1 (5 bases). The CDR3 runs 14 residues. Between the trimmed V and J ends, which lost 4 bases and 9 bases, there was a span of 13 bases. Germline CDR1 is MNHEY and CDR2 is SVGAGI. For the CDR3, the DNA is TGTGCCAGCAGTTGGTATGGAAGGGGTTCACCCCTCCACTTT. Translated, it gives CASSWYGRGSPLHF.

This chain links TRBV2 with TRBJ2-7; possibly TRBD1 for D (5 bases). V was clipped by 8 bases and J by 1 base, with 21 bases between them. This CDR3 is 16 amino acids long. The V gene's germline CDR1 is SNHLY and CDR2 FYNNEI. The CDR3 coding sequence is TGTGCCAGCGGGTTAGAGGACACACAGAATTCCTACGAGCAGTACTTC. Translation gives CASGLEDTQNSYEQYF.

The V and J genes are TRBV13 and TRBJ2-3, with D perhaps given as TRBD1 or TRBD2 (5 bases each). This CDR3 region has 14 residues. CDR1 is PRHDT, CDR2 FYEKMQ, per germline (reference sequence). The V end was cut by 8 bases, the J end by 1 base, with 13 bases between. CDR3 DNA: TGTGCCAGCTCCTTGGGGGTGGGCACAGATACGCAGTATTTT. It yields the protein CASSLGVGTDTQYF.

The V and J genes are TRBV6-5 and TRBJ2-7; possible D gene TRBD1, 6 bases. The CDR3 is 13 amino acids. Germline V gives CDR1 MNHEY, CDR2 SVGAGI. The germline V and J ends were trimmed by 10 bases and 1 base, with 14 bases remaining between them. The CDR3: CATLGDTSYEQYF. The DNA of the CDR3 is TGTGCCACCTTGGGGGACACTTCCTACGAGCAGTACTTC.

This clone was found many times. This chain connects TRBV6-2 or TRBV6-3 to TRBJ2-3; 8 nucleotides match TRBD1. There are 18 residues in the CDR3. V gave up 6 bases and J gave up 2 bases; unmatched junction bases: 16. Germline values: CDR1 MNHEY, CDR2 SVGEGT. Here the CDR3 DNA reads TGTGCCAGCAGCTCAAATTCTCTTCCGGGACAGGTCACAGATACGCAGTATTTT. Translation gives CASSSNSLPGQVTDTQYF.

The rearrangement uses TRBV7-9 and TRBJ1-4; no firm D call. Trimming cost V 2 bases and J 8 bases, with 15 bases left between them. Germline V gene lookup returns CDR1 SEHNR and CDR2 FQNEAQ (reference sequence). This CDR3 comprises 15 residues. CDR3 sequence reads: CASSLHGVEREKLFF. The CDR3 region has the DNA TGTGCCAGCAGCTTACACGGGGTGGAAAGAGAAAAACTGTTTTTT.

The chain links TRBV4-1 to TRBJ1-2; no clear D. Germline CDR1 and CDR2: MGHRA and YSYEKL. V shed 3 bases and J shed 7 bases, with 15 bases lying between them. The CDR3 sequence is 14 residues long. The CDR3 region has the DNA TGCGCCAGCAGCCAGGAAGCAGGCCTTCGTGGCTACACCTTC. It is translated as CASSQEAGLRGYTF.

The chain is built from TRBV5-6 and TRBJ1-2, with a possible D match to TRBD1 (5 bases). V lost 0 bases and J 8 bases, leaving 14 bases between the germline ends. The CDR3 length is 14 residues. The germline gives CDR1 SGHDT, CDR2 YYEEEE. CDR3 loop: CASSLDRRVGGYTF. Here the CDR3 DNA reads TGTGCCAGCAGCTTGGACAGGAGAGTGGGAGGCTACACCTTC. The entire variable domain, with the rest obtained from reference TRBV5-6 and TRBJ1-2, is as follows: DAGVTQSPTHLIKTRGQQVTLRCSPKSGHDTVSWYQQALGQGPQFIFQYYEEEERQRGNFPDRFSGHQFPNYSSELNVNALLLGDSALYLCASSLDRRVGGYTFGSGTRLTVV.

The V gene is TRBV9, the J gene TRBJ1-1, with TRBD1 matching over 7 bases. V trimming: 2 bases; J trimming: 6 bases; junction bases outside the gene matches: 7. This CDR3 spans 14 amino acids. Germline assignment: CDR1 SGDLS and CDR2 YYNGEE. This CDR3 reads CASSVLGGSSEAFF. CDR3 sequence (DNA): TGTGCCAGCAGCGTTCTAGGGGGCTCCTCTGAAGCTTTCTTT. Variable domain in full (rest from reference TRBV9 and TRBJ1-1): DSGVTQTPKHLITATGQRVTLRCSPRSGDLSVYWYQQSLDQGLQFLIQYYNGEERAKGNILERFSAQQFPDLHSELNLSSLELGDSALYFCASSVLGGSSEAFFGQGTRLTVV.

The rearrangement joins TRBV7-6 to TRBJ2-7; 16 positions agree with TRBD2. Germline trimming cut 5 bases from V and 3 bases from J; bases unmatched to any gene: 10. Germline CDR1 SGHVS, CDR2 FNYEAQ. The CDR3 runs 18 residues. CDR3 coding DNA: TGTGCCAGCAGCAGATGGGGGACTAGCGGGAGGGCATACTACGAGCAGTACTTC. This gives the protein CASSRWGTSGRAYYEQYF. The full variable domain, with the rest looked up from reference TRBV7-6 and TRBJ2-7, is GAGVSQSPRYKVTKRGQDVALRCDPISGHVSLYWYRQALGQGPEFLTYFNYEAQQDKSGLPNDRFSAERPEGSISTLTIQRTEQRDSAMYRCASSRWGTSGRAYYEQYFGPGTRLTVT.

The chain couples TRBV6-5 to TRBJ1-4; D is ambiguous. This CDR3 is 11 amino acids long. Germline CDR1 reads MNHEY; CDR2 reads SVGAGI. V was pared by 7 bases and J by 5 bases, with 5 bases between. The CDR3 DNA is TGTGCCAGCACCTTGAATGAAAAACTGTTTTTT. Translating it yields CASTLNEKLFF.